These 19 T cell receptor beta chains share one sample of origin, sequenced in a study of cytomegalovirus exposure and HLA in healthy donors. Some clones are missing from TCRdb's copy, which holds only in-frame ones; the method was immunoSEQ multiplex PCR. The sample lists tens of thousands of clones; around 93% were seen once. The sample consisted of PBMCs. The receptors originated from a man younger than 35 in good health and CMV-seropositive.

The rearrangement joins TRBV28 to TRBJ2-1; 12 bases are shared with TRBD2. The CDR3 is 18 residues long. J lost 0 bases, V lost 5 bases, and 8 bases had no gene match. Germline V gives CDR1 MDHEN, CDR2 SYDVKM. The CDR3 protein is CASSPGTSGPSSYNEQFF. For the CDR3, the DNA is TGTGCCAGCAGTCCCGGGACTAGCGGGCCCAGCTCCTACAATGAGCAGTTCTTC.

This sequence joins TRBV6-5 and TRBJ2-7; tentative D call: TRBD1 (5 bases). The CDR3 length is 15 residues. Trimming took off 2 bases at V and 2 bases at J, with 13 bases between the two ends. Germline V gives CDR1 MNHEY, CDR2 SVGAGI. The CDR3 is CASSYGQGPTYEQYF. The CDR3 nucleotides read TGTGCCAGCAGTTACGGGCAGGGCCCTACCTACGAGCAGTACTTC.

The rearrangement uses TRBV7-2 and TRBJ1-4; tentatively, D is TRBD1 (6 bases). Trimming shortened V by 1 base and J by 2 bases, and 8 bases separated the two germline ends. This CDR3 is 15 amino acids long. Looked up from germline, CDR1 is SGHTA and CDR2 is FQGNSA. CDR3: CASSLEQGTNEKLFF. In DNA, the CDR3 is TGTGCCAGCAGCTTAGAGCAGGGGACTAATGAAAAACTGTTTTTT.

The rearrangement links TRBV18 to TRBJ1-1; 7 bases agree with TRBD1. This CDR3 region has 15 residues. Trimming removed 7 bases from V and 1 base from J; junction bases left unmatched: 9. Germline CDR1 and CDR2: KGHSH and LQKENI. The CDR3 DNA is TGTGCCAGCTTACTGGAAGGGGGCCGGAACACTGAAGCTTTCTTT. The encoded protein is CASLLEGGRNTEAFF.

The CDR3 protein is CASSFESTGELFF. The CDR3 bases are TGTGCCAGCAGTTTTGAGAGCACCGGGGAGCTGTTTTTT. The rearrangement links TRBV27 to TRBJ2-2; D is undetermined. Trimming pared 3 bases from V and 4 bases from J, leaving 6 bases between. This CDR3 has 13 residues. The germline CDR1 and CDR2 sequences are MNHEY and SMNVEV (reference sequence).

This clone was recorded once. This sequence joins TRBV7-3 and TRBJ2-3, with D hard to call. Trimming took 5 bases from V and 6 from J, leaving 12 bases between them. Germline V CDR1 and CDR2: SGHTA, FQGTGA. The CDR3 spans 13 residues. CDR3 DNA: TGTGCCAGCAGCCGTTCCGTGCGGGATACGCAGTATTTT. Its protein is CASSRSVRDTQYF.

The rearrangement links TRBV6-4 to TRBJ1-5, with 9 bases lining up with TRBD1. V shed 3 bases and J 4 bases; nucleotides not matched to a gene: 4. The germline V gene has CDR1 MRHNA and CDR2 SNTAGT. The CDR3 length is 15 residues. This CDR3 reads CASSETGGGNQPQHF. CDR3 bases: TGTGCCAGCAGTGAAACAGGGGGCGGAAATCAGCCCCAGCATTTT.

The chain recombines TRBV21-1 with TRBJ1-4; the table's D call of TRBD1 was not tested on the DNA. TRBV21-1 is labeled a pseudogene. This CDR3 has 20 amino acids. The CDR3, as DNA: TGTGCCAGCAGCAAAAGGGGACAGGAAGGGAATACCCAGACTAATGAAAAACTGTTTTTT. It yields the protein CASSKRGQEGNTQTNEKLFF.

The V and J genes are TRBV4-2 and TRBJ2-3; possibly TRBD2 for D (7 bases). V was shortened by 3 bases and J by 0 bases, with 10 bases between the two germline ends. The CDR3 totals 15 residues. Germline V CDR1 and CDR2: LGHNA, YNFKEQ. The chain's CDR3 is CASSQGGRSTDTQYF. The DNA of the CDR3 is TGTGCCAGCAGCCAGGGGGGGCGGAGCACAGATACGCAGTATTTT.

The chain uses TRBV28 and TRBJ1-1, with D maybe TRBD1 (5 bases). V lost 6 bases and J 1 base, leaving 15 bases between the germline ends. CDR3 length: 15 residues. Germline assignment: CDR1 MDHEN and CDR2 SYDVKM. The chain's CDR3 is CASSPSGGWNTEAFF. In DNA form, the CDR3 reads TGTGCCAGCAGCCCCAGCGGGGGGTGGAACACTGAAGCTTTCTTT.

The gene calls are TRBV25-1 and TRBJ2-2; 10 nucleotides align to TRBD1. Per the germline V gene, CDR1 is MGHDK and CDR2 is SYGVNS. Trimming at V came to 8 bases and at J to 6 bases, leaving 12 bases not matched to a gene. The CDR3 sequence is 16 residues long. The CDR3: CASSSEDRGFAGELFF. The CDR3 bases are TGTGCCAGCTCCTCGGAGGACAGGGGGTTCGCCGGGGAGCTGTTTTTT. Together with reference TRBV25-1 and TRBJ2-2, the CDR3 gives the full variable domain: EADIYQTPRYLVIGTGKKITLECSQTMGHDKMYWYQQDPGMELHLIHYSYGVNSTEKGDLSSESTVSRIRTEHFPLTLESARPSHTSQYLCASSSEDRGFAGELFFGEGSRLTVL.

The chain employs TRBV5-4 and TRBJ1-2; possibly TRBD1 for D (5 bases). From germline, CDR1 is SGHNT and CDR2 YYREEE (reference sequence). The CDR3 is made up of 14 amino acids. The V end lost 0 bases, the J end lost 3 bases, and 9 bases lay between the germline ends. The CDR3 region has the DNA TGTGCCAGCAGCTTGGCAGGGCTCTACTATGGCTACACCTTC. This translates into CASSLAGLYYGYTF.

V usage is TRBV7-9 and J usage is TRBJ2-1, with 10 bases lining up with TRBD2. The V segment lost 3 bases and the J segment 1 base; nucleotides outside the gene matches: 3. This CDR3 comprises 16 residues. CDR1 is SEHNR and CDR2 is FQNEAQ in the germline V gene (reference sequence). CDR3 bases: TGTGCCAGCAGCTTCCCACTAGCGGGGTCCTACAATGAGCAGTTCTTC. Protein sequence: CASSFPLAGSYNEQFF.

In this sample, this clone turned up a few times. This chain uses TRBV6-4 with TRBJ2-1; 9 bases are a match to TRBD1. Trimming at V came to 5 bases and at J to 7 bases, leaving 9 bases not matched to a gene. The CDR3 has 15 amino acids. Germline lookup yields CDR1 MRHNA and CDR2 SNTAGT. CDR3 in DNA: TGTGCCAGCAGTCCAAAACAGGGGGCAGGGAATGAGCAGTTCTTC. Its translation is CASSPKQGAGNEQFF.

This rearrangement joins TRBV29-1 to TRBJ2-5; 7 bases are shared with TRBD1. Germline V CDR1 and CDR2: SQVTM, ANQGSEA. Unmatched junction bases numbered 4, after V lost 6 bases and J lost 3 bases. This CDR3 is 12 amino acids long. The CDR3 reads CSVAGQEETQYF. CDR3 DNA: TGCAGCGTCGCCGGACAGGAAGAGACCCAGTACTTC.

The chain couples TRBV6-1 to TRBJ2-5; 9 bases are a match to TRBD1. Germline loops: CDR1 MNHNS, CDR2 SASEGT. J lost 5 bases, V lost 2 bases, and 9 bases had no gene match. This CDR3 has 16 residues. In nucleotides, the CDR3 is TGTGCCAGCAGTGAATCGGAGACAGGGGGGACGGAGACCCAGTACTTC. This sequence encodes CASSESETGGTETQYF.

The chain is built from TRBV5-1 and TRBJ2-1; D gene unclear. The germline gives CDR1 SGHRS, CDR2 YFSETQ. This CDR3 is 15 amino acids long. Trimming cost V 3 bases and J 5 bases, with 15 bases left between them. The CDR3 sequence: CASSSNGLVDNEQFF. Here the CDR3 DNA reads TGCGCCAGCAGCTCCAATGGGCTGGTTGACAATGAGCAGTTCTTC.

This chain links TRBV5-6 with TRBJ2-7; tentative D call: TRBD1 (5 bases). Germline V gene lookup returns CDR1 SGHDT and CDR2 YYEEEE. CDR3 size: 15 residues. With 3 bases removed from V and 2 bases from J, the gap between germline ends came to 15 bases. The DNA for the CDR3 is TGTGCCAGCAGCTCAGGGTGGCCAACGGCCTACGAGCAGTACTTC. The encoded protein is CASSSGWPTAYEQYF.

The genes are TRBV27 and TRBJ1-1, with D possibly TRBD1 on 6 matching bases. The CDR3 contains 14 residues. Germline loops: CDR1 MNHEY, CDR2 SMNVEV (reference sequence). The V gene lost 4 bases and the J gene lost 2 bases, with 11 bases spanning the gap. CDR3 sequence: CASSSARGNTEAFF. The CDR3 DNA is TGTGCCAGCAGTTCGGCCAGGGGAAACACTGAAGCTTTCTTT.